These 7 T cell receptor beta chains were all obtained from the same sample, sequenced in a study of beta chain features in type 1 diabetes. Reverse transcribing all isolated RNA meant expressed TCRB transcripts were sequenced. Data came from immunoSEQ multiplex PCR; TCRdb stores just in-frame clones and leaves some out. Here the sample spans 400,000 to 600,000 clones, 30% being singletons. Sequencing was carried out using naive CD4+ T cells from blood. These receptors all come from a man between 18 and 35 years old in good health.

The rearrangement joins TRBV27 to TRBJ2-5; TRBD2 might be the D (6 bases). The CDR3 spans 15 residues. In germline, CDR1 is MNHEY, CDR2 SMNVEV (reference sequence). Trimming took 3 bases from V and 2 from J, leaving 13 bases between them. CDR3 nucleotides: TGTGCCAGCAGTTTCTCGCGGGGCGGACAAGAGACCCAGTACTTC. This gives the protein CASSFSRGGQETQYF.

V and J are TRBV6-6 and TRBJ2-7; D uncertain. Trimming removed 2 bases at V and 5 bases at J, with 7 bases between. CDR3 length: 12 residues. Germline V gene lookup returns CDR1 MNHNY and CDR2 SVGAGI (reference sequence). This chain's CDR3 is CASSYVSDEQYF. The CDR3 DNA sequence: TGTGCCAGCAGTTACGTCAGTGACGAGCAGTACTTC.

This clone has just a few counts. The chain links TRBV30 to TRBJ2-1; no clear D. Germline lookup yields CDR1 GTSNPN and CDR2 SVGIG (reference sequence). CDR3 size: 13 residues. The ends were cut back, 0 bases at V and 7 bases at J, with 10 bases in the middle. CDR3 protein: CAWSVQMINEQFF. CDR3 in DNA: TGTGCCTGGAGTGTACAAATGATAAATGAGCAGTTCTTC.

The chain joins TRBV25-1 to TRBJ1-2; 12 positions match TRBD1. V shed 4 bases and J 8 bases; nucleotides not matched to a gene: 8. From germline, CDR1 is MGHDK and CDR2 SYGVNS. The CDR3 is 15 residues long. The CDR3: CASSGPGQGAPGYTF. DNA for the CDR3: TGTGCCAGCAGTGGGCCGGGACAGGGGGCGCCGGGCTACACCTTC.

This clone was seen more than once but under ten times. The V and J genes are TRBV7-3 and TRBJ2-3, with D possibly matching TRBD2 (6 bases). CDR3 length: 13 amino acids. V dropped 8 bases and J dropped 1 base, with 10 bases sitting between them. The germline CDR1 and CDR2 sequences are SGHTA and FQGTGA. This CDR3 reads CASGLLRTDTQYF. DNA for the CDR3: TGTGCCAGCGGACTACTACGCACAGATACGCAGTATTTT.

Written as DNA, the CDR3 is TGTGCCAGCAGCGTAGATCCCGGAGGCGAGCAGTTCTTC. Translation gives CASSVDPGGEQFF. The rearrangement uses TRBV9 and TRBJ2-1; D perhaps matches TRBD2 (5 bases). Trimming took off 0 bases at V and 10 bases at J, with 11 bases between the two ends. Germline CDR1 SGDLS, CDR2 YYNGEE. There are 13 residues in the CDR3.

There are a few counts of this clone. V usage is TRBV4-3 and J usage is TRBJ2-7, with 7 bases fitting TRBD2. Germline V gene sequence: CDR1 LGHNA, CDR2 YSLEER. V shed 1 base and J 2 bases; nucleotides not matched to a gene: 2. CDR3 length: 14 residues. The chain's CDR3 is CASSQAGGAYEQYF. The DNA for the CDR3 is TGCGCCAGCAGCCAAGCGGGGGGAGCCTACGAGCAGTACTTC.